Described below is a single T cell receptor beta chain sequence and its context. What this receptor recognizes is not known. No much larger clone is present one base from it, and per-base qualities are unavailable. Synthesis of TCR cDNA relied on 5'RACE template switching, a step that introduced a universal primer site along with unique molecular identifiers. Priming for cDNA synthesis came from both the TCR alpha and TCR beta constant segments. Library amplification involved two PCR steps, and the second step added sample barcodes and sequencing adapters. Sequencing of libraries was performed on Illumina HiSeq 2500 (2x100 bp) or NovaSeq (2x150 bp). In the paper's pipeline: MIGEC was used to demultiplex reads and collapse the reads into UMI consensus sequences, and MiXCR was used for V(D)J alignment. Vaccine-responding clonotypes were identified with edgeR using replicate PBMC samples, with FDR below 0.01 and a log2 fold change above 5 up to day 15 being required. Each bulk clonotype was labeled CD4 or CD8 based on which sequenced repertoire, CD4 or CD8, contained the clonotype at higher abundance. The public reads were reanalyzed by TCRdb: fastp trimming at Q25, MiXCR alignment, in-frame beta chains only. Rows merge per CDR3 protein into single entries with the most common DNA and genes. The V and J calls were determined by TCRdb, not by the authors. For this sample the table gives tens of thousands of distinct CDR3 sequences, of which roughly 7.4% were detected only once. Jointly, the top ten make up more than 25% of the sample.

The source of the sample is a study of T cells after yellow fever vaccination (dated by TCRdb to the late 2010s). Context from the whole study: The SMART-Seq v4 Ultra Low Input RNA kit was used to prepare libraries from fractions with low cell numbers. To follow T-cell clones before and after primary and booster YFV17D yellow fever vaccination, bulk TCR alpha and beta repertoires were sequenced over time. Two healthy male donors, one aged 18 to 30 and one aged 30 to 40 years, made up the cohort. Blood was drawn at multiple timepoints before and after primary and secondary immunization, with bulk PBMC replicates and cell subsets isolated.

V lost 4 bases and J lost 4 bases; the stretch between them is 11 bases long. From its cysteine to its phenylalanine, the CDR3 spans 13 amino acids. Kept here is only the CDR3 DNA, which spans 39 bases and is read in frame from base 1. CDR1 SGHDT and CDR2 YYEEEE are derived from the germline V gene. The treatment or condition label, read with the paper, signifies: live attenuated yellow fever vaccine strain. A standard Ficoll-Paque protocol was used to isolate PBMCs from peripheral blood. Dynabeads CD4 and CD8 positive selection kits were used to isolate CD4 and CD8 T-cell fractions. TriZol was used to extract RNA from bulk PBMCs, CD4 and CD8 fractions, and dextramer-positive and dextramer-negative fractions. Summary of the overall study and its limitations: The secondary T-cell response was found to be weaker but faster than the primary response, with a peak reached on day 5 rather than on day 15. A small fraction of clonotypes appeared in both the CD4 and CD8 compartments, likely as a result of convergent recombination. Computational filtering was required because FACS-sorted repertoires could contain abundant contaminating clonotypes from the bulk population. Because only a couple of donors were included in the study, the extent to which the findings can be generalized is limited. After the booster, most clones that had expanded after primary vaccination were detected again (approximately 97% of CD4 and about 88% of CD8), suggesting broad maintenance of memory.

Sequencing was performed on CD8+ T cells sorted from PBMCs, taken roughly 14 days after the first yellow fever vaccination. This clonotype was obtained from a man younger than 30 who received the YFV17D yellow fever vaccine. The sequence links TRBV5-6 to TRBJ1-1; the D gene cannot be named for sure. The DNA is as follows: TGTGCCAGCAGCGGTCAATCGGGCACTGAAGCTTTCTTT. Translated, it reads CASSGQSGTEAFF.